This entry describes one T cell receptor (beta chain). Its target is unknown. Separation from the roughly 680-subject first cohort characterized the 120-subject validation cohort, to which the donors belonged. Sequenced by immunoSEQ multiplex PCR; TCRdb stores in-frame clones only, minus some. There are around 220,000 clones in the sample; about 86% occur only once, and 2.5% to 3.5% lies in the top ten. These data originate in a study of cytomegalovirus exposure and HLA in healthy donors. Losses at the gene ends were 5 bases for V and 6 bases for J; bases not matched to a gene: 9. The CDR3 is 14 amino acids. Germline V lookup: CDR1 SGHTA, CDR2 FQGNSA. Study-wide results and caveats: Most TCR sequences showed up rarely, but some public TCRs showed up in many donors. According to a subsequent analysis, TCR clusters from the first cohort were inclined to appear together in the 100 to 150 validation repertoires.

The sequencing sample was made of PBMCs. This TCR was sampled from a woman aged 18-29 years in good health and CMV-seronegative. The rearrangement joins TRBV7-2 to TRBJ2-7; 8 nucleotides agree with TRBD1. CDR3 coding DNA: TGTGCCAGCAGCCCACGCAGGGGGCAAGTCGAGCAGTACTTC. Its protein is CASSPRRGQVEQYF.